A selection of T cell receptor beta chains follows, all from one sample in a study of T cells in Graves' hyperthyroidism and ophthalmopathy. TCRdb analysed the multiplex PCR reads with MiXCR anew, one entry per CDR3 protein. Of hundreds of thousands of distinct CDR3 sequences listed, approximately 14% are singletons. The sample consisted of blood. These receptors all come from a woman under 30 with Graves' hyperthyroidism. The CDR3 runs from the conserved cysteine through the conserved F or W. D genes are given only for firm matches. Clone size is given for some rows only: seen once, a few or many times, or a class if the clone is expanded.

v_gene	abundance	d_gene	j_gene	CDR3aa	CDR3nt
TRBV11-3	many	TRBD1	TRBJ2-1	CASSLGDSSYNEQFF	TGTGCCAGCAGCTTAGGGGACAGCTCCTACAATGAGCAGTTCTTC
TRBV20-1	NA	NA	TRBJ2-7	CSANPRLAYEQYF	TGCAGTGCTAACCCTCGACTAGCCTACGAGCAGTACTTC
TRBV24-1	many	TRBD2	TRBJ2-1	CATSDLANGRGASYNEQFF	TGTGCCACCAGTGATTTGGCCAACGGGAGGGGCGCGAGTTACAATGAGCAGTTCTTC
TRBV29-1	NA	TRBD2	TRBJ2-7	CSVVPTSGSSYEQYF	TGCAGCGTTGTCCCGACTAGCGGGAGCTCCTACGAGCAGTACTTC
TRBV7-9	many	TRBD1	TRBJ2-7	CASSPYGQGGEQYF	TGTGCCAGCAGCCCCTACGGACAGGGCGGCGAGCAGTACTTC
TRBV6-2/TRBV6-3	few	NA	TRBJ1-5	CASSLDGGVGPQHF	TGTGCCAGCAGTTTAGACGGAGGAGTCGGACCCCAGCATTTT
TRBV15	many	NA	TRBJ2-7	CATSSGVSYEQYF	TGTGCCACCAGCAGCGGGGTCTCCTACGAGCAGTACTTC
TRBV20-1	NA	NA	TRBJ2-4	CSASNVIQYF	TGCAGTGCTAGCAACGTCATTCAGTACTTC
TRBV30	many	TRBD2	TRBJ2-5	CAWSDGLAGVQETQYF	TGTGCCTGGAGTGATGGCCTAGCGGGGGTACAAGAGACCCAGTACTTC
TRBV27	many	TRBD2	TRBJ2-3	CASSLSEAGSTDTQYF	TGTGCCAGCAGTTTATCGGAAGCGGGAAGCACAGATACGCAGTATTTT
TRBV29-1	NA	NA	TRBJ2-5	CSVVTGVPETQYF	TGCAGCGTTGTGACGGGAGTGCCGGAGACCCAGTACTTC
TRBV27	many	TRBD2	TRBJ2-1	CASSLSGSGNEQFF	TGTGCCAGCAGCTTAAGCGGGAGTGGCAATGAGCAGTTCTTC
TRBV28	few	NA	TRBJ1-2	CASTYGQRNYGYTF	TGTGCCAGCACGTACGGACAGAGGAACTATGGCTACACCTTC
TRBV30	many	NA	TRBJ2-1	CAWRESRAEQFF	TGTGCCTGGAGAGAGAGTAGGGCGGAGCAGTTCTTC
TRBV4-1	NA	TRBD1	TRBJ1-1	CASSQPRTGLVTEAFF	TGCGCCAGCAGCCAACCTAGGACAGGGTTGGTCACTGAAGCTTTCTTT
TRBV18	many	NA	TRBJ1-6	CASSPDGGDSPLHF	TGTGCCAGCTCACCGGATGGCGGGGACTCACCCCTCCACTTT
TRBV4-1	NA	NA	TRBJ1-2	CASSRGATVTGYTF	TGCGCCAGCAGCCGAGGGGCGACGGTCACTGGCTACACCTTC
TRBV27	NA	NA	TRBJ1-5	CASSFAWNQPQHF	TGTGCCAGCAGTTTCGCGTGGAATCAGCCCCAGCATTTT
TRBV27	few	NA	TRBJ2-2	CASSLGYGSYTGELFF	TGTGCCAGCAGTTTAGGGTACGGCAGCTACACCGGGGAGCTGTTTTTT
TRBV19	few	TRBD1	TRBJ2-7	CASSINQGAVAYEQYF	TGTGCCAGTAGTATAAATCAGGGGGCGGTCGCCTACGAGCAGTACTTC
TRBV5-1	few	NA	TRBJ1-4	CASSLGWTANEKLFF	TGCGCCAGCAGCTTGGGTTGGACAGCTAATGAAAAACTGTTTTTT
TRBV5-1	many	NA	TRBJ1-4	CASSLVQGKGEKLFF	TGCGCCAGCAGCTTGGTGCAGGGGAAGGGCGAAAAACTGTTTTTT